Below, one T cell receptor beta chain is given with its context. These data originate in a study of blood T cell repertoires in COVID-19. At the level of the study: T cells, B-cell-depleted T cells, or PBMCs supplied cDNA or gDNA.

Grouping used clinical history reported by participants in a survey and questionnaire. Generated by immunoSEQ multiplex PCR, the TCRdb table keeps only in-frame clones and is missing some. The sample has roughly 230,000 clones; over 65% are singletons. Material for sequencing was PBMCs or T cells enriched from blood (not recorded which). The receptor was isolated from an older woman who had recovered from COVID-19.

CDR3: CATSREQGTLYEQFF. The CDR3 bases are TGTGCCACCAGCAGAGAACAGGGTACGTTGTATGAGCAGTTCTTC. The chain links TRBV15 to TRBJ2-1, with D tentatively TRBD1 (6 bases). Germline CDR1 LNHNV, CDR2 YYDKDF (reference sequence). V was clipped by 0 bases and J by 8 bases, with 14 bases between them. The CDR3 spans 15 residues.